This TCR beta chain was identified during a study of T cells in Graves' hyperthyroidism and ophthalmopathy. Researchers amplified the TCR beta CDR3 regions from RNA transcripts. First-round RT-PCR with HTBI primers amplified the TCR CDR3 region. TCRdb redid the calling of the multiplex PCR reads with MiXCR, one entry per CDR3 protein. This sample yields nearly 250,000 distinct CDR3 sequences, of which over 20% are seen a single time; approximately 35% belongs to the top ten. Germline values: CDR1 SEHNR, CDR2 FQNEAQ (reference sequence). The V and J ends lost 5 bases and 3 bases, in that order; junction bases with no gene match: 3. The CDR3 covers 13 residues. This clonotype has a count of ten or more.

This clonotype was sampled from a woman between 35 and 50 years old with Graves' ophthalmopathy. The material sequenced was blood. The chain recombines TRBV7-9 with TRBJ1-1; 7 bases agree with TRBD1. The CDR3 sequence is CASSPQGDTEAFF. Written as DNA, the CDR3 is TGTGCCAGCAGCCCTCAGGGGGACACTGAAGCTTTCTTT.